The 31 T cell receptor beta chains in this list originate from one sample, sequenced in a study of T cells in Graves' hyperthyroidism and ophthalmopathy. Researchers amplified the TCR beta CDR3 regions from RNA transcripts. The study used the HTBI primer set for a first-round RT-PCR of the TCR CDR3. TCRdb passed the multiplex PCR reads through MiXCR, listing each CDR3 protein once. The repertoire includes approximately 600,000 distinct CDR3 sequences, under 15% of them detected once, and about 4.5% sits in the top ten. The sample consisted of blood. The source is a woman in her thirties or forties with Graves' ophthalmopathy.

The rearrangement joins TRBV30 to TRBJ2-7; D possibly matches TRBD1 or TRBD2 (5 bases each). Germline V lookup: CDR1 GTSNPN, CDR2 SVGIG (reference sequence). The CDR3 has 14 amino acids. Trimming removed 3 bases at V and 2 bases at J, with 14 bases between. For the CDR3, the DNA is TGTGCCTGGAGCACCGGGACGGGGACCTACGAGCAGTACTTC. Encoded protein: CAWSTGTGTYEQYF. The variable domain in full, completed from reference TRBV30 and TRBJ2-7, reads SQTIHQWPATLVQPVGSPLSLECTVEGTSNPNLYWYRQAAGRGLQLLFYSVGIGQISSEVPQNLSASRPQDRQFILSSKKLLLSDSGFYLCAWSTGTGTYEQYFGPGTRLTVT.

This sequence joins TRBV12-3 or TRBV12-4 and TRBJ1-2, with 8 nucleotides matching TRBD1. The CDR3 spans 17 residues. V gave up 4 bases and J gave up 3 bases; unmatched junction bases: 13. CDR3 amino acids: CASSSRRSGTGHYGYTF. The CDR3 DNA is TGTGCCAGCAGTTCCAGACGCTCCGGGACAGGACACTATGGCTACACCTTC.

To note about this clonotype: A read error may be the cause here, since a much bigger clone is one base away. The gene calls are TRBV7-8 and TRBJ2-7; 9 bases align to TRBD1. V trimming: 5 bases; J trimming: 4 bases; junction bases outside the gene matches: 9. The CDR3 sequence is 15 residues long. In germline, CDR1 is SGHVS, CDR2 FQNEAQ. DNA for the CDR3: TGTGCCAGCAGCACCCGACAGGGGGTGATGTACGAGCAGTACTTC. Its translation: CASSTRQGVMYEQYF.

The V gene is TRBV19, the J gene TRBJ2-4, with 9 positions matching TRBD1. CDR3 length: 18 residues. Germline-derived CDR1 and CDR2 are LNHDA and SQIVND (reference sequence). V lost 3 bases to trimming and J lost 0 bases; unmatched junction nucleotides: 9. The CDR3 DNA is TGTGCCAGTAGTATTCGGCTGGGACAGGGACTAGCCAAAAACATTCAGTACTTC. Encoded protein: CASSIRLGQGLAKNIQYF.

This clonotype was counted ten times or more. Just one base apart from a much larger clone, this may be a read error. This likely comes from a read error, as the CDR3 has no conserved phenylalanine or tryptophan at its end. The J gene is TRBJ1-5, the V gene TRBV19, with TRBD1 matching 7 bases. The germline CDR1 and CDR2 sequences are LNHDA and SQIVND (reference sequence). Trimming cost V 5 bases and J 3 bases; bases outside gene matches: 10. The CDR3 runs to 16 residues. The CDR3 here is CASSADREGNNQPQHL. The CDR3 DNA reads TGTGCCAGTAGTGCCGACAGGGAAGGGAACAATCAGCCCCAGCATCTT.

This clonotype appeared many times. This chain joins TRBV7-9 and TRBJ1-1; the D gene is possibly TRBD1 (5 bases). The germline V gene has CDR1 SEHNR and CDR2 FQNEAQ (reference sequence). The CDR3 is 10 residues long. V lost 2 bases to trimming and J lost 11 bases, with 6 bases between them. CDR3 loop: CASSLKGAFF. CDR3 sequence (DNA): TGTGCCAGCAGCTTAAAGGGGGCTTTCTTT.

Many counts were recorded for this clonotype. At one boundary the junction diverges from the germline segment, which might be a read error. This chain connects TRBV4-1 to TRBJ2-2, with D unclear. The germline CDR1 and CDR2 sequences are MGHRA and YSYEKL. This CDR3 spans 13 amino acids. CDR3 nucleotide sequence: TGCGCCGGCAGCCAAGTATACACCGGGGAGCTGTTTTTT. Residues: CAGSQVYTGELFF.

This clonotype showed up many times. J is TRBJ2-7 and V is TRBV6-5; D not certain. Per the germline V gene, CDR1 is MNHEY and CDR2 is SVGAGI. V was cut by 10 bases and J by 0 bases, with 16 bases left in between. The CDR3 runs 14 residues. The CDR3 bases are TGTGCCACGAGCTTCAGCCCATTCTCCTACGAGCAGTACTTC. Protein: CATSFSPFSYEQYF.

This clonotype was observed a few times. J is TRBJ1-1 and V is TRBV5-1; D gene unclear. The germline V gene encodes CDR1 SGHRS and CDR2 YFSETQ. V gave up 2 bases and J gave up 1 base, with 12 bases separating them. This CDR3 has 15 amino acids. CDR3 in DNA: TGCGCCAGCAGCTTAAAGGAGTCGGGGAACACTGAAGCTTTCTTT. As protein: CASSLKESGNTEAFF.

This clonotype was recorded many times. The CDR3 reads CASSTLGYEQYF. The CDR3 bases are TGTGCCAGCAGTACGCTGGGTTACGAGCAGTACTTC. The chain joins TRBV28 to TRBJ2-7; D uncertain. Trimming pared 5 bases from V and 4 bases from J, leaving 9 bases between. The CDR3 sequence is 12 residues long. Germline lookup yields CDR1 MDHEN and CDR2 SYDVKM.

This clonotype was counted ten times or more. This chain uses TRBV14 with TRBJ2-7; D perhaps matches TRBD1 (7 bases). Germline lookup yields CDR1 SGHDN and CDR2 FVKESK. Trimming took off 0 bases at V and 6 bases at J, with 15 bases between the two ends. The CDR3 runs to 15 residues. The CDR3 loop is CASSQDGLSGGEQYF. The DNA for the CDR3 is TGTGCCAGCAGCCAAGACGGACTATCAGGGGGCGAGCAGTACTTC.

The sample holds many counts of this clonotype. The chain has TRBV20-1 and TRBJ1-5; 10 bases map to TRBD1. This CDR3 is built from 17 residues. The V segment lost 7 bases and the J segment 1 base; nucleotides outside the gene matches: 13. Germline V gene data show CDR1 as DFQATT and CDR2 as SNEGSKA (reference sequence). CDR3 region: CSEPGQGSESSNQPQHF. CDR3 nucleotides: TGCAGTGAACCGGGACAGGGGTCGGAGTCAAGCAATCAGCCCCAGCATTTT.

This clonotype was seen repeatedly, ten times or more. The gene calls are TRBV12-3 or TRBV12-4 and TRBJ2-2; D call uncertain. The ends were cut back, 6 bases at V and 0 bases at J, with 11 bases in the middle. This CDR3 has 15 amino acids. The CDR3 DNA reads as TGTGCCAGCAGCGACGTATACTCGAACACCGGGGAGCTGTTTTTT. The encoded protein is CASSDVYSNTGELFF.

This clonotype was observed at least ten times. The rearrangement uses TRBV29-1 and TRBJ2-5; 8 nucleotides agree with TRBD2. V was clipped by 1 base and J by 3 bases; unmatched bases: 4. The CDR3 sequence is 14 residues long. CDR1 SQVTM and CDR2 ANQGSEA come from the germline V gene. This CDR3 is CSVEGVSGKETQYF. The CDR3 nucleotides read TGCAGCGTTGAAGGGGTTAGCGGGAAAGAGACCCAGTACTTC. The entire variable domain, with the rest obtained from reference TRBV29-1 and TRBJ2-5, is as follows: SAVISQKPSRDICQRGTSLTIQCQVDSQVTMMFWYRQQPGQSLTLIATANQGSEATYESGFVIDKFPISRPNLTFSTLTVSNMSPEDSSIYLCSVEGVSGKETQYFGPGTRLLVL.

This clonotype was picked up many times. V and J are TRBV19 and TRBJ1-5; D is undetermined. This CDR3 contains 16 residues. Germline CDR1 LNHDA, CDR2 SQIVND (reference sequence). The V and J ends lost 2 bases and 2 bases respectively, with 13 bases between them. CDR3 residues: CASSIIPGGGNQPQHF. The CDR3 DNA reads TGTGCCAGTAGTATAATACCAGGTGGGGGCAATCAGCCCCAGCATTTT.

This clonotype was counted at least ten times. The V and J genes are TRBV20-1 and TRBJ2-5; D ambiguous. There are 13 residues in the CDR3. CDR1 and CDR2 from the germline V gene are DFQATT and SNEGSKA (reference sequence). V gave up 3 bases and J gave up 5 bases, with 13 bases separating them. The CDR3 DNA reads TGCAGTGCTAGTGGGCAAATCGGGGAGACCCAGTACTTC. Protein product: CSASGQIGETQYF.

This clonotype has a count of ten or more. The chain carries TRBV15 and TRBJ2-7, with 10 bases aligning to TRBD1. The CDR3 loop spans 14 amino acids. With V trimmed by 5 bases and J by 3 bases, 4 bases remained unmatched. Germline V gives CDR1 LNHNV, CDR2 YYDKDF (reference sequence). The DNA of the CDR3 is TGTGCCACCAGCGGGACAGGGGCAAGCTACGAGCAGTACTTC. Translated, it gives CATSGTGASYEQYF.

The table lists this clonotype with many counts. J is TRBJ1-5 and V is TRBV19; a weak D match, TRBD1 (6 bases). The length of the CDR3 is 15 residues. Germline CDR1 and CDR2: LNHDA and SQIVND (reference sequence). Trimming stripped 7 bases from V and 5 bases from J, with 18 bases between. The CDR3 nucleotides are TGTGCCAGTACTTCATTCGGGGGGCCGGATCAGCCCCAGCATTTT. As protein: CASTSFGGPDQPQHF.

This clonotype was picked up a small number of times. This chain joins TRBV14 and TRBJ2-7, with D hard to call. The V end lost 1 base, the J end lost 0 bases, and 4 bases lay between the germline ends. The CDR3 sequence is 13 residues long. Germline lookup yields CDR1 SGHDN and CDR2 FVKESK. CDR3 in DNA: TGTGCCAGCAGCCAAGGAACCTCCTACGAGCAGTACTTC. This encodes CASSQGTSYEQYF.

This clonotype was recorded many times. The chain uses TRBV2 and TRBJ2-7; TRBD2 agrees at 9 bases. The V segment lost 10 bases and the J segment 5 bases; nucleotides outside the gene matches: 12. CDR1 and CDR2 (germline): SNHLY, FYNNEI. The CDR3 loop spans 14 amino acids. Here the CDR3 reads CATSGREGGNEQYF. The CDR3 DNA sequence: TGTGCCACCTCAGGGCGGGAGGGCGGCAACGAGCAGTACTTC.

In this sample, this clonotype turned up many times. The germline gene is not matched at one end of the junction; a read error may be the cause. V is TRBV6-2 or TRBV6-3 and J is TRBJ2-7, with TRBD2 identical over 8 bases. The CDR3 is 14 amino acids. The germline V gene has CDR1 MNHEY and CDR2 SVGEGT. DNA for the CDR3: TGTGCCACCGAATTAGCGGGAAGTTCCTACGGGCAGTACTTC. This gives the protein CATELAGSSYGQYF.

This clonotype was found many times. The chain carries TRBV28 and TRBJ1-2, with D possibly TRBD1 on 5 matching bases. This CDR3 has 16 amino acids. Germline CDR1 MDHEN, CDR2 SYDVKM. With 5 bases removed from V and 4 bases from J, the gap between germline ends came to 20 bases. The CDR3 DNA reads TGTGCCAGCAGTGGTGGGACCGGCACTGTAAGCTATGGCTACACCTTC. Its protein is CASSGGTGTVSYGYTF.

The table lists this clonotype with a few counts. The rearrangement links TRBV30 to TRBJ1-1; D unclear. V was trimmed by 2 bases and J by 6 bases, leaving 7 bases between them. Germline values: CDR1 GTSNPN, CDR2 SVGIG (reference sequence). This CDR3 is built from 11 residues. In DNA form, the CDR3 reads TGTGCCTGGAGTTCCACTTCTGAAGCTTTCTTT. Encoded protein: CAWSSTSEAFF.

The V call is TRBV28, the J call TRBJ2-7, with TRBD2 identical over 13 bases. Unmatched junction bases numbered 9, after V lost 5 bases and J lost 5 bases. CDR1 and CDR2 (germline): MDHEN, SYDVKM. The CDR3 is made up of 16 amino acids. Written as DNA, the CDR3 is TGTGCCAGCAGTCAATCTGGACTAGCGGGAGAGCACGAGCAGTACTTC. It specifies CASSQSGLAGEHEQYF.

This clonotype came up many times. The rearrangement uses TRBV27 and TRBJ2-7, with 9 bases aligning to TRBD2. V lost 5 bases and J lost 4; bases outside the gene matches: 9. CDR1 and CDR2 (germline): MNHEY, SMNVEV (reference sequence). CDR3 size: 15 residues. Here the CDR3 DNA reads TGTGCCAGCAGTCCGACTACCAGCGGGGGGTACGAGCAGTACTTC. Protein sequence: CASSPTTSGGYEQYF.

This clonotype was seen at least ten times. The V and J genes are TRBV6-5 and TRBJ2-7, with D possibly being TRBD2 (6 bases). V was pared by 0 bases and J by 8 bases, with 17 bases between. Germline V gene lookup returns CDR1 MNHEY and CDR2 SVGAGI. CDR3 length equals 15 residues. CDR3 nucleotide sequence: TGTGCCAGCAGTTACTCGAGGGACTGGGGTGATCAGCAGTACTTC. It is translated as CASSYSRDWGDQQYF.

This clonotype was seen ten or more times. This chain links TRBV6-5 with TRBJ1-1; D is undetermined. The germline gives CDR1 MNHEY, CDR2 SVGAGI. This CDR3 is built from 14 residues. Trimming removed 6 bases from V and 0 bases from J, with 11 bases in between. CDR3 DNA sequence: TGTGCCAGCAGAGCGGGATACATGAACACTGAAGCTTTCTTT. This gives the protein CASRAGYMNTEAFF.

The V and J genes are TRBV6-5 and TRBJ2-3; 9 bases fit TRBD1. V shed 2 bases and J 3 bases; nucleotides not matched to a gene: 6. Germline V lookup: CDR1 MNHEY, CDR2 SVGAGI. This CDR3 spans 16 amino acids. CDR3 bases: TGTGCCAGCAGTTACCGCGGGACAGGGTTTACAGATACGCAGTATTTT. Amino acid sequence: CASSYRGTGFTDTQYF.

This clonotype was picked up many times. This chain joins TRBV11-2 and TRBJ1-2; D ambiguous. The CDR3 is 13 residues long. V shed 4 bases and J shed 8 bases, with 14 bases lying between them. Germline lookup yields CDR1 SGHAT and CDR2 FQNNGV. CDR3 DNA sequence: TGTGCCAGCAGCTCAGACCTACCCAGCGGCTACACCTTC. Protein sequence: CASSSDLPSGYTF.

This clonotype was observed at least ten times. The chain employs TRBV18 and TRBJ2-7; 7 nucleotides line up with TRBD2. Germline CDR1 and CDR2: KGHSH and LQKENI. Trimming at V came to 0 bases and at J to 3 bases, leaving 8 bases not matched to a gene. There are 16 residues in the CDR3. The CDR3 loop is CASSPPSPSSGYEQYF. The CDR3 bases are TGTGCCAGCTCACCACCTTCCCCGTCTAGCGGCTACGAGCAGTACTTC.

In its sample, this clonotype was seen many times. The gene calls are TRBV12-3 or TRBV12-4 and TRBJ2-7; perhaps TRBD1 as D (6 bases). The CDR3 is 16 residues long. The ends were cut back, 5 bases at V and 2 bases at J, with 19 bases in the middle. CDR3 sequence (DNA): TGTGCCAGCAGTATATATTCTAGGGACAAGCCCTACGAGCAGTACTTC. This encodes CASSIYSRDKPYEQYF.